The TCR beta chain described here comes from a study of identifying expanded T cells in peripheral blood. Of note for this clone: What it binds is not known. The DNA is left out, because the CDR3 cannot be placed on it with certainty; the CDR3 is given as TCRdb lists it.

Method: immunoSEQ multiplex PCR; TCRdb's copy keeps in-frame clones and lacks some. The table has about 100,000 clones, over 70% seen once. The length of the CDR3 is 18 amino acids, counting both ends. Overall study findings and caveats: Approximately 1.2 clones differed between technical replicates, versus roughly 17 and 20 over time.

Sequencing was done on a sample of blood. The clonotype originates from a person between 18 and 70 years old in good health. The chain employs TRBV21-1 and TRBJ2-6; TRBD1, as called in the table, went unchecked against the DNA. TRBV21-1 is termed a pseudogene. The CDR3 is CASSKVGQFASGANVLTF.